This is a list of T cell receptor beta chains from one sample in a study of sequential checkpoint blockade in melanoma. Assay: immunoSEQ multiplex PCR; the TCRdb copy retains only in-frame clones and omits some. This sample has fewer than 35,000 clones, with around nine tenths found just once. This specimen consisted of CD8+ T cells sorted from blood (inferred from file names), obtained from a patient given nivolumab and ipilimumab in sequence. These receptors were taken from a human donor with melanoma. The CDR3 runs from the conserved cysteine through the conserved F or W. D genes are given only for firm matches.

v_call	j_call	d_call	cdr3_length	cdr3_aa
TRBV27	TRBJ1-4	TRBD1	14	CASSYTGGGEKLFF
TRBV7-9	TRBJ1-6	TRBD1	16	CASSADRGVFRSPLHF
TRBV4-3	TRBJ2-1	-	15	CASSQEGHSYNEQFF
TRBV4-3	TRBJ1-1	TRBD1	12	CASSPGTAEAFF
TRBV10-2	TRBJ2-5	TRBD2	15	CASSEFGLAGETQYF
TRBV7-8	TRBJ2-5	-	14	CASSLVASQETQYF
TRBV15	TRBJ2-7	TRBD2	17	CATSRGGGGPRIYEQYF
TRBV9	TRBJ2-7	-	14	CASSVGTLSYEQYF
TRBV6-1	TRBJ1-1	-	13	CASEWAENTEAFF
TRBV29-1	TRBJ1-2	-	12	CSVDGRGYGYTF
TRBV27	TRBJ1-2	-	15	CASSLSPGAPYGYTF
TRBV7-8	TRBJ2-3	TRBD2	18	CASEPSLAGEWGTDTQYF
TRBV10-3	TRBJ1-5	TRBD1	14	CAISDGQGEQPQHF
TRBV6-1	TRBJ1-1	-	15	CASSRQVIGNTEAFF
TRBV27	TRBJ2-7	-	13	CASSPPSSYEQYF
TRBV5-1	TRBJ2-7	TRBD1	13	CASSFAGGYEQYF
TRBV13	TRBJ2-3	-	13	CASSLGRHGTQYF
TRBV7-9	TRBJ1-5	TRBD1	13	CASSRQGNQPQHF
TRBV19	TRBJ2-5	TRBD2	15	CASSMGAGGLETQYF
TRBV11-2	TRBJ1-2	-	14	CASSLGAGDYGYTF
TRBV7-9	TRBJ2-7	TRBD1	15	CASSYGTARAYEQYF
TRBV6-5	TRBJ2-1	TRBD2	12	CASRDYYNEQFF
TRBV19	TRBJ2-5	TRBD1	16	CASSIDTGGYRETQYF
TRBV18	TRBJ1-2	TRBD1	13	CASSLDRGDGYTF
TRBV27	TRBJ2-3	TRBD2	16	CASSPPPSGTTDTQYF
TRBV11-2	TRBJ2-5	TRBD2	17	CASSLEALAGGPETQYF
TRBV9	TRBJ2-3	TRBD1	15	CASSPPGQVTDTQYF
TRBV5-4	TRBJ2-7	-	13	CASSFGQSYEQYF
TRBV7-9	TRBJ1-2	TRBD1	16	CASSLATGRSNYGYTF
TRBV7-9	TRBJ1-1	-	12	CASSPGGKQAFF
TRBV6-1	TRBJ2-7	TRBD2	17	CASSEAPGTSLTYEQYF
TRBV5-6	TRBJ2-7	TRBD1	15	CASSKRDRSSYEQYF
TRBV29-1	TRBJ2-7	TRBD1	13	CSVGTGEGYEQYF
TRBV5-6	TRBJ2-7	-	15	CASSWATVPLHEQYF
TRBV27	TRBJ2-5	-	14	CASRGLAVQETQYF
TRBV4-2	TRBJ2-7	TRBD2	16	CASSQDGSGPTYEQYF
TRBV4-1	TRBJ2-3	TRBD2	16	CASSQGLAFSPDTQYF
TRBV4-3	TRBJ1-4	-	15	CASSRNRESNEKLFF
TRBV5-4	TRBJ2-3	TRBD1	14	CASRRDRDPDTQYF
TRBV6-1	TRBJ1-3	-	13	CASSELGTNTIYF
TRBV7-9	TRBJ1-4	-	14	CASSPFGPGEKLFF
TRBV6-4	TRBJ1-2	-	17	CASSPPSPQVRNYGYTF
TRBV5-1	TRBJ2-7	TRBD2	17	CASSMGLAGGPGFEQYF
TRBV28	TRBJ2-3	TRBD1	14	CASSRTGGSYTQYF
TRBV27	TRBJ2-3	TRBD2	14	CASSFGGSADTQYF
TRBV27	TRBJ2-7	-	13	CASSLWPPSEQYF
TRBV6-6	TRBJ1-2	TRBD1	14	CASRADRENYGYTF